These T cell receptor beta chains were read from a single sample in a study of a mutant IDH1 vaccine in newly diagnosed glioma. Which antigens these TCRs recognize remains unknown. Using immunoSEQ multiplex PCR, the repertoire was profiled, and TCRdb retains in-frame clones only, with some absent. The top ten hold over 1.5% of the sample, which has 50,000 to 70,000 clones, approximately 87% seen once. The specimen comprised PBMCs, sampled from a glioma patient whose treatment included an IDH1 peptide vaccine. Receptors were obtained from a man aged 35-49 years with glioma. The CDR3 runs from the conserved cysteine through the conserved F or W. A D gene is named only where the DNA matches it firmly. Size tells how often a clone was seen (once, few, many) or the class of an expanded clone, and some rows leave it out.

V gene	clone size	J gene	D gene	CDR3 protein	CDR3 DNA
TRBV7-9	few	TRBJ1-2	-	CASSLSSRVGYTF	TGTGCCAGCAGCTTAAGTTCTAGGGTTGGCTACACCTTC
TRBV6-5	-	TRBJ1-1	-	CASGRTFGGTEAFF	TGTGCCAGCGGGAGGACATTTGGGGGCACTGAAGCTTTCTTT
TRBV7-2	-	TRBJ2-7	-	CASSSVGEQYF	TGTGCCAGCAGCTCCGTAGGGGAGCAGTACTTC
TRBV14	-	TRBJ1-1	-	CASSQGSHRRGEAFF	TGTGCCAGCAGCCAAGGGAGCCACAGGAGGGGTGAAGCTTTCTTT
TRBV7-9	-	TRBJ2-1	TRBD2	CASSSPGTSGRNEQFF	TGTGCCAGCAGCTCACCCGGGACTAGCGGGAGAAATGAGCAGTTCTTC
TRBV21-1	-	TRBJ2-7	-	CASRRTGNGEQYF	TGTGCCAGCCGACGGACAGGTAATGGGGAGCAGTACTTC
TRBV7-2	few	TRBJ1-4	TRBD1	CASSLVLAGGKLFF	TGTGCCAGCAGCTTAGTTCTAGCAGGGGGAAAACTGTTTTTT
TRBV18	-	TRBJ1-1	TRBD1	CASSLQGANTEAFF	TGTGCCAGCTCACTACAGGGGGCGAACACTGAAGCTTTCTTT
TRBV4-3	-	TRBJ2-2	-	CASSQERGPGELFF	TGCGCCAGCAGCCAAGAACGGGGACCCGGGGAGCTGTTTTTT
TRBV6-1	many	TRBJ2-5	TRBD1	CASSKRDRGRETQYF	TGTGCCAGCAGTAAAAGGGACAGGGGGCGTGAGACCCAGTACTTC
TRBV10-3	-	TRBJ2-7	TRBD2	CAISSSGKHSPSYEQYF	TGTGCCATCAGTAGTAGCGGGAAGCATTCTCCTTCCTACGAGCAGTACTTC
TRBV25-1	once	TRBJ2-1	-	CASSESIQGLYNEQFF	TGTGCCAGCAGTGAATCAATACAGGGATTATACAATGAGCAGTTCTTC
TRBV2	-	TRBJ1-5	TRBD1	CASSRDSYSNQPQHF	TGTGCCAGCAGTCGGGACAGTTATAGCAATCAGCCCCAGCATTTT
TRBV5-1	-	TRBJ2-3	TRBD2	CASSAPAGVTDTQYF	TGCGCCAGCAGCGCCCCGGCGGGAGTAACAGATACGCAGTATTTT
TRBV6-4	-	TRBJ1-1	-	CASSVSWGRSEAFF	TGTGCCAGCAGTGTAAGTTGGGGGAGGTCTGAAGCTTTCTTT
TRBV6-1	once	TRBJ1-3	-	CASSERFRSGNTIYF	TGTGCCAGCAGTGAAAGGTTCCGCTCTGGAAACACCATATATTTT
TRBV7-8	-	TRBJ2-7	TRBD1	CASSFRGTGAQQYF	TGTGCCAGCAGCTTTCGTGGGACAGGGGCCCAGCAGTACTTC
TRBV25-1	-	TRBJ2-7	TRBD2	CASSGRGLAGYEQYF	TGTGCCAGCAGTGGGCGGGGACTAGCTGGTTACGAGCAGTACTTC
TRBV11-1	-	TRBJ2-2	-	CASSLSDTGELFF	TGTGCCAGCAGCTTAAGCGATACCGGGGAGCTGTTTTTT
TRBV28	-	TRBJ2-7	-	CASSLETLTYEQYF	TGTGCCAGCAGTTTGGAGACATTAACCTACGAGCAGTACTTC
TRBV19	-	TRBJ1-5	-	CASSPGYNQPQHF	TGTGCCAGTAGTCCAGGGTACAATCAGCCCCAGCATTTT
TRBV29-1	-	TRBJ2-3	-	CSVESMRGRADTQYF	TGCAGCGTTGAAAGTATGAGGGGTCGGGCAGATACGCAGTATTTT
TRBV21-1	-	TRBJ2-2	-	CASTASGTHTGELFF	TGTGCCAGCACCGCCTCCGGGACACACACCGGGGAGCTGTTTTTT
TRBV6-5	-	TRBJ1-2	TRBD1	CASSLDRENGYTF	TGTGCCAGCAGTCTAGACAGGGAGAATGGCTACACCTTC
TRBV18	-	TRBJ1-5	-	CASSLAGSLVLSNQPQHF	TGTGCCAGCTCATTGGCAGGATCCCTGGTGTTGAGCAATCAGCCCCAGCATTTT
TRBV5-6	-	TRBJ2-7	-	CASSRSNYEQYF	TGTGCCAGCAGCCGTTCTAACTACGAGCAGTACTTC
TRBV5-1	-	TRBJ2-1	-	CASSLGLGQFF	TGCGCCAGCAGCTTGGGCCTTGGGCAGTTCTTC
TRBV4-1	once	TRBJ1-5	TRBD1	CASSTPDRENSPQHF	TGCGCCAGCAGCACCCCGGACAGGGAAAATTCGCCCCAGCATTTT
TRBV15	-	TRBJ2-5	-	CATSGPGRQGQETQYF	TGTGCCACCAGCGGCCCGGGACGGCAGGGCCAAGAGACCCAGTACTTC
TRBV21-1	-	TRBJ2-3	-	CASSKTDTQYF	TGTGCCAGCAGCAAAACAGATACGCAGTATTTT